The rows below give T cell receptor beta chains drawn from one sample of a study of ipilimumab plus nivolumab after autologous stem cell transplantation. Measured with immunoSEQ multiplex PCR; TCRdb has only the in-frame clones, and not every one. This repertoire shows around 23,000 clones, nearly 75% found once; its top ten account for 20% to 30%. The material was PBMCs, obtained in a trial of ipilimumab plus nivolumab as post-transplant consolidation. These receptors all come from a male donor with diffuse large B-cell lymphoma. CDR3s include the opening cysteine and the closing phenylalanine or tryptophan. D genes are given only for firm matches. Not every row has a clone size; where given, it reads once, few, many or a size class.

d_gene: .
abundance: few
v_gene: TRBV27
j_gene: TRBJ1-6
CDR3nt: TGTGCCAGCAGTTCCCCCACAGCACAGTCACCCCTCCACTTT
CDR3aa: CASSSPTAQSPLHF

d_gene: .
abundance: .
v_gene: TRBV6-6
j_gene: TRBJ1-5
CDR3nt: TGTGCCAGCACCCCGGGCCAGGGTAACAATCAGCCCCAGCATTTT
CDR3aa: CASTPGQGNNQPQHF

d_gene: .
abundance: .
v_gene: TRBV14
j_gene: TRBJ1-1
CDR3nt: TGTGCCAGCAGCCAAGAATCTAGGGGGGGCTCGGCTGAAGCTTTCTTT
CDR3aa: CASSQESRGGSAEAFF

d_gene: TRBD2
abundance: .
v_gene: TRBV11-1
j_gene: TRBJ2-2
CDR3nt: TGTGCCAGCAGCGCGGGACTAGCGGAGAACGACGGGGAGCTGTTTTTT
CDR3aa: CASSAGLAENDGELFF

d_gene: .
abundance: .
v_gene: TRBV27
j_gene: TRBJ2-7
CDR3nt: TGTGCCAGCAGACCTTTTGGCGTGACAGGCGACGAACGCTACGAGCAGTACTTC
CDR3aa: CASRPFGVTGDERYEQYF

d_gene: TRBD1
abundance: .
v_gene: TRBV5-1
j_gene: TRBJ1-3
CDR3nt: TGCGCCAGCAGCCAACAGGGGGGAGACACCATATATTTT
CDR3aa: CASSQQGGDTIYF

d_gene: .
abundance: .
v_gene: TRBV5-1
j_gene: TRBJ2-7
CDR3nt: TGCGCCAGCAGCTCAGAGGGGCTTGGCGACGAGCAGTACTTC
CDR3aa: CASSSEGLGDEQYF

d_gene: .
abundance: .
v_gene: TRBV7-9
j_gene: TRBJ1-4
CDR3nt: TGTGCCAGCAGCTTATATCAGGGAGGCGAAAAACTGTTTTTT
CDR3aa: CASSLYQGGEKLFF

d_gene: TRBD2
abundance: few
v_gene: TRBV4-1
j_gene: TRBJ2-1
CDR3nt: TGCGCCAGCAGCCTAACGGGGGGGCCGATCAATGAGCAGTTCTTC
CDR3aa: CASSLTGGPINEQFF

d_gene: .
abundance: .
v_gene: TRBV5-4
j_gene: TRBJ2-5
CDR3nt: TGTGCCAGCAGCTCACTACCTCAAGAGACCCAGTACTTC
CDR3aa: CASSSLPQETQYF

d_gene: TRBD1
abundance: few
v_gene: TRBV5-4
j_gene: TRBJ1-2
CDR3nt: TGTGCCAGCAGCTTTGGGACAGCTATAGATGGCTACACCTTC
CDR3aa: CASSFGTAIDGYTF

d_gene: .
abundance: .
v_gene: TRBV30
j_gene: TRBJ1-2
CDR3nt: TGTGCCCGACAGGACTACTATGGCTACACCTTC
CDR3aa: CARQDYYGYTF

d_gene: .
abundance: few
v_gene: TRBV5-1
j_gene: TRBJ2-3
CDR3nt: TGCGCCAGCAGCTTGGCACTGAGGGGGGATACGCAGTATTTT
CDR3aa: CASSLALRGDTQYF

d_gene: .
abundance: .
v_gene: TRBV6-1
j_gene: TRBJ2-7
CDR3nt: TGTGCCAGCAGTGAGTGGGGCCGATCCTACGAGCAGTACTTC
CDR3aa: CASSEWGRSYEQYF

d_gene: .
abundance: .
v_gene: TRBV5-1
j_gene: TRBJ2-1
CDR3nt: TGCGCCAGCAGCTTGATCCCACAGGGGGGGAATGAGCAGTTCTTC
CDR3aa: CASSLIPQGGNEQFF

d_gene: .
abundance: .
v_gene: TRBV7-9
j_gene: TRBJ1-2
CDR3nt: TGTGCCAGCAGCTTAGGATATAACTATGGCTACACCTTC
CDR3aa: CASSLGYNYGYTF

d_gene: .
abundance: .
v_gene: TRBV12-5
j_gene: TRBJ1-1
CDR3nt: TGTGCTAGTGGTTCCGCCCAGGCCACTGAAGCTTTCTTT
CDR3aa: CASGSAQATEAFF

d_gene: .
abundance: medium-sized
v_gene: TRBV7-3
j_gene: TRBJ2-1
CDR3nt: TGTGCCAGCAGCTTAACGTCCGGCCCTCGGGGTGAGCAGTTCTTC
CDR3aa: CASSLTSGPRGEQFF

d_gene: .
abundance: .
v_gene: TRBV10-3
j_gene: TRBJ2-7
CDR3nt: TGTGCCATCAGTGACGATCTCAGCTCCTACGAGCAGTACTTC
CDR3aa: CAISDDLSSYEQYF

d_gene: .
abundance: .
v_gene: TRBV7-8
j_gene: TRBJ2-7
CDR3nt: TGTGCCAGCAGCTCCGGACAAGAAGGCGAGCAGTACTTC
CDR3aa: CASSSGQEGEQYF

d_gene: .
abundance: once
v_gene: TRBV6-5
j_gene: TRBJ2-4
CDR3nt: TGTGCCAGCAGAAGGGACCGAAGGGAGATCATTCAGTACTTC
CDR3aa: CASRRDRREIIQYF

d_gene: .
abundance: medium-sized
v_gene: TRBV5-1
j_gene: TRBJ2-1
CDR3nt: TGCGCCAGCAGCCGGATAGGGGAGCGGGCGGATGAGCAGTTCTTC
CDR3aa: CASSRIGERADEQFF

d_gene: .
abundance: .
v_gene: TRBV27
j_gene: TRBJ2-2
CDR3nt: TGTGCCAGCAGACCTCGGGATAAGTACACCGGGGAGCTGTTTTTT
CDR3aa: CASRPRDKYTGELFF

d_gene: TRBD2
abundance: few
v_gene: TRBV9
j_gene: TRBJ2-3
CDR3nt: TGTGCCAGCAGCGTAGAGGCTAGCGGGAGGACAGATACGCAGTATTTT
CDR3aa: CASSVEASGRTDTQYF